This T cell receptor (beta chain) stems from a study of OX40 agonist ivuxolimab in advanced cancers. TCRdb's table, derived via immunoSEQ multiplex PCR, lists solely in-frame clones and lacks some. The sample has roughly 70,000 clones, roughly 80% seen once. The V gene lost 1 base and the J gene lost 3 bases, with 4 bases spanning the gap. CDR3 length: 12 amino acids. From germline, CDR1 is LGHNT and CDR2 FRNRAP. The chain recombines TRBV12-5 with TRBJ2-7; no clear D gene. The specimen comprised CD4+ or CD8+ T cells sorted from blood, sampled in a trial of the OX40 agonist ivuxolimab. The origin of this receptor is an adult with an advanced solid tumor such as melanoma, head and neck, liver or kidney cancer. The DNA of the CDR3 is TGTGCTAGTGGTTTGGACAGCTACGAGCAGTACGTC. The encoded protein is CASGLDSYEQYV.